This TCR beta chain was retrieved from a study of response to subunit inactivated influenza vaccine (dated by TCRdb to about 2018). For the wider study: The study used deep quantitative T cell receptor repertoire profiling to track responses to a trivalent subunit inactivated influenza vaccine.

A word on this clonotype: Which antigen it targets is not known. A much more abundant neighbour one base away suggests this may be a read error.

What the authors observed across the whole study: The authors proposed that each seasonal influenza vaccination may bring in only a limited number of new T cells.

From its cysteine to its phenylalanine, the CDR3 spans 14 amino acids. Only the CDR3 DNA stays, 42 bases, in frame from base 1. CDR1 and CDR2 were assigned from the germline V gene as SGHRS and YFSETQ. Libraries came from RT-PCR. TCRdb lists the instrument as Illumina HiSeq 2500. The public reads were quality trimmed at Q25 with fastp and then assembled into clones with MiXCR by TCRdb, keeping productive beta chains. Here each entry gathers all rows of one CDR3 protein and keeps the most common genes and DNA. The sample has roughly 630,000 distinct CDR3 sequences on record, around 15% of them singletons. The ten largest clonotypes hold roughly 7.2% of the sample.

This clonotype was obtained from a man over 45 who received an inactivated influenza vaccine. Donor details come from another sample of the same person, matched by shared clones. This receptor chain uses TRBV5-1 and TRBJ2-5; the D gene is perhaps TRBD1, on 5 matching bases. Source: PBMCs from blood, taken around 14 days before vaccination. The DNA sequence is given as TGCGCCAGCAGCTTGGCGGCAGGGCAAGAGTCCCAGTACTTC. This gives the protein CASSLAAGQESQYF.